This TCR beta chain is drawn from a study of CD8+ T cells in alopecia areata. Looking at the study overall: Treated individuals took tofacitinib by mouth, 5 to 10 mg twice daily. The study gave tofacitinib for 6 to 18 months, then 6 months off drug.

The CDR3 consists of 14 residues. Trimming stripped 0 bases from V and 5 bases from J, with 11 bases between. CDR1 and CDR2 from the germline V gene are SGDLS and YYNGEE. Study-wide results and limits: On tofacitinib, scalp clonality and expanded CD8+ clones among top 100 fell significantly. Normal skin's resident alphabeta T cells are also sequenced in scalp samples.

The treatment was: oral pan-JAK inhibitor, 5-10 mg twice daily. Of note for this clone: Its cognate antigen is unknown.

As the sequencing template, cDNA was produced by extracting RNA and reverse transcribing it. The assay was immunoSEQ multiplex PCR, and TCRdb's table has in-frame clones only and misses some. Of 270,000 or so clones detected, over 45% appear once; the ten largest clones hold about 1.7%. The sequence was collected from a human donor with alopecia areata. The sample in question was CD4+ T cells sorted from blood, obtained at week 24, from a patient treated with tofacitinib. The chain employs TRBV9 and TRBJ1-2; D uncertain. The DNA for the CDR3 is TGTGCCAGCAGCGTAGCCGCCGGACTATATGGCTACACCTTC. Translated, it gives CASSVAAGLYGYTF.